This TCR beta chain was obtained from a study of shared clonotypes between healthy human individuals. Study-wide points: Genetic and exposure-history diversity was limited by the few donors.

Every donor, a Caucasian adult, lived in Nashville, Tennessee. Sequencing on ten immunoSEQ deep assay plates was performed for unsorted PBMC DNA. Per the authors' pipeline: Owing to the provision of junction-only sequences devoid of quality scores by immunoSEQ, filtering differed. Generated by immunoSEQ multiplex PCR, the TCRdb table keeps only in-frame clones and is missing some. That table furnishes V, J and clone size, whereas the DNA furnished D and trimming. Altogether some 530,000 clones are present, approximately 84% being singletons, with the ten largest covering roughly 13%. About this clone itself: As yet, its antigen is unknown.

Germline V gene lookup returns CDR1 LNHNV and CDR2 YYDKDF (reference sequence). There are 16 residues in the CDR3. The V and J ends lost 1 base and 3 bases, in that order; junction bases with no gene match: 6. Sequencing used PBMCs. The source is a woman between 35 and 50 years old in good health. Some clones in this sample may be carry-over from other donors' samples. The chain combines TRBV15 with TRBJ2-1; 7 nucleotides agree with TRBD2. The DNA of the CDR3 is TGTGCCACCAGCAGAGTGCCAGCGGGATTCTACAATGAGCAGTTCTTC. Encoded protein: CATSRVPAGFYNEQFF.